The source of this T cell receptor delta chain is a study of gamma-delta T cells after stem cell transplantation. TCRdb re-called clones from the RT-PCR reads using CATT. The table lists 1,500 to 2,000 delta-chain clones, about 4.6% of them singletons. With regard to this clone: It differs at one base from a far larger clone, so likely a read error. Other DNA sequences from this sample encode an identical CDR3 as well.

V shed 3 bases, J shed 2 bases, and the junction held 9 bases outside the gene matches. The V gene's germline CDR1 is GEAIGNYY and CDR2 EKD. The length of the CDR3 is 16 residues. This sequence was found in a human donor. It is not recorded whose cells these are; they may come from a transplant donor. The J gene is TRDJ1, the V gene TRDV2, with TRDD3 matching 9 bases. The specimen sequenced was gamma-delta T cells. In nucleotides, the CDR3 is TGTGCCTGTGACTTACTAGGGGATACGGAGACCGATAAACTCATCTTT. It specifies CACDLLGDTETDKLIF.